The 30 T cell receptor beta chains reported below all come from one sample, sequenced in a study of PD-1 blockade in classical Hodgkin lymphoma. Time point in this sample: cycle 4 day 1 (C4D1), after less than seven weeks of nivolumab. Exposure to brentuximab vedotin varied, and each patient had relapsed following autologous stem cell transplantation. Some clones are missing from TCRdb's copy, which holds only in-frame ones; the method was immunoSEQ multiplex PCR. The sample contains roughly 56,000 clones, 87% of which appear only once. The sample consisted of peripheral blood mononuclear cells (PBMCs), taken before the fourth cycle of nivolumab. The receptors were sampled from a human donor with classical Hodgkin lymphoma.

There are a few counts of this clone. The rearrangement joins TRBV5-1 to TRBJ1-2; tentative D call: TRBD1 (5 bases). The ends were cut back, 3 bases at V and 2 bases at J, with 11 bases in the middle. This CDR3 region has 14 residues. The germline CDR1 and CDR2 sequences are SGHRS and YFSETQ. Here the CDR3 reads CASSSVGTNYGYTF. CDR3 coding DNA: TGCGCCAGCAGCTCGGTAGGGACCAACTATGGCTACACCTTC.

V and J are TRBV9 and TRBJ2-7; D might be TRBD2 (6 bases). The CDR3 spans 14 residues. The germline gives CDR1 SGDLS, CDR2 YYNGEE. With 2 bases removed from V and 4 bases from J, the gap between germline ends came to 13 bases. The CDR3 spells CASSVGEGGYEQYF. DNA of the CDR3: TGTGCCAGCAGCGTGGGCGAGGGAGGTTACGAGCAGTACTTC.

The V and J genes are TRBV18 and TRBJ1-6; D not certain. Trimming cost V 3 bases and J 10 bases, with 25 bases left between them. Germline values: CDR1 KGHSH, CDR2 LQKENI. The CDR3 spans 18 residues. The CDR3 sequence: CASSPQPGGAYENSPLHF. The CDR3, as DNA: TGTGCCAGCTCACCTCAACCGGGCGGCGCCTACGAGAACTCACCCCTCCACTTT.

This clone showed up just a few times. V usage is TRBV4-1 and J usage is TRBJ2-5; D possibly corresponds to TRBD2 (5 bases). The germline CDR1 and CDR2 sequences are MGHRA and YSYEKL. The CDR3 is made up of 13 amino acids. V dropped 5 bases and J dropped 2 bases, with 9 bases sitting between them. The CDR3 region has the DNA TGCGCCAGCAGCGGAGGATATCAAGAGACCCAGTACTTC. Amino acids: CASSGGYQETQYF.

V and J are TRBV6-6 and TRBJ2-3; D possibly uses TRBD1 or TRBD2 (5 bases each). The CDR3 length is 13 residues. The V end lost 6 bases, the J end lost 0 bases, and 7 bases lay between the germline ends. The germline V gene encodes CDR1 MNHNY and CDR2 SVGAGI (reference sequence). The CDR3 sequence is CASRRDSTDTQYF. The CDR3 nucleotides are TGTGCCAGCAGAAGGGACAGCACAGATACGCAGTATTTT.

With regard to this clone: Its ends do not fully match the called genes, so a read error is possible. The chain recombines TRBV5-1 with TRBJ2-5, with TRBD1 matching 7 bases. Germline lookup yields CDR1 SGHRS and CDR2 YFSETQ. This CDR3 has 15 residues. The CDR3, as DNA: TGCGCCAGCAGTTTGGGGACGGGACAGCAAGAGACCCAGTACTTC. It yields the protein CASSLGTGQQETQYF.

The chain links TRBV28 to TRBJ2-7; the D gene is possibly TRBD1 (6 bases). CDR3 length: 12 amino acids. V lost 10 bases and J lost 3, with 13 bases in between. CDR1 and CDR2 (germline): MDHEN, SYDVKM. The CDR3 sequence: CATLKGVYEQYF. The DNA for the CDR3 is TGTGCCACCCTTAAGGGGGTCTACGAGCAGTACTTC.

The chain couples TRBV9 to TRBJ1-6; no clear D gene. Germline V gene sequence: CDR1 SGDLS, CDR2 YYNGEE. The CDR3 covers 12 residues. Trimming removed 1 base at V and 11 bases at J, with 7 bases between. The DNA for the CDR3 is TGTGCCAGCAGCGTAATAAGTACACCCCTCCACTTT. This encodes CASSVISTPLHF.

J is TRBJ1-3 and V is TRBV7-9; tentatively, D is TRBD1 (6 bases). Deletions cut 1 base from V and 0 bases from J, with 13 bases between. CDR3 size: 17 residues. CDR1 SEHNR and CDR2 FQNEAQ come from the germline V gene (reference sequence). In nucleotides, the CDR3 is TGTGCCAGCAGCTTAGTAGGGACATACAGCTCTGGAAACACCATATATTTT. This encodes CASSLVGTYSSGNTIYF.

The chain has TRBV9 and TRBJ2-7; 11 bases are a match to TRBD1. Trimming took 4 bases from V and 8 from J; bases not matched to a gene: 8. The CDR3 covers 14 residues. The germline V gene encodes CDR1 SGDLS and CDR2 YYNGEE. The chain's CDR3 is CASSFGTGGRKQYF. CDR3 bases: TGTGCCAGCAGCTTCGGGACAGGGGGGAGGAAGCAGTACTTC.

The rearrangement joins TRBV27 to TRBJ1-6; TRBD1 agrees at 7 bases. Germline-derived CDR1 and CDR2 are MNHEY and SMNVEV (reference sequence). The CDR3 spans 12 residues. J lost 10 bases, V lost 8 bases, and 5 bases had no gene match. CDR3 nucleotides: TGTGCCAGCCGGGACAGCGGCTCACCCCTCCACTTT. Amino acids: CASRDSGSPLHF.

This clone was found a few times. The rearrangement links TRBV5-1 to TRBJ1-1; TRBD1 is a possible D gene (6 bases). CDR3 length equals 14 residues. The germline V and J ends were trimmed by 4 bases and 4 bases, with 14 bases remaining between them. Per the germline V gene, CDR1 is SGHRS and CDR2 is YFSETQ. The CDR3 DNA sequence: TGCGCCAGCAGCCCGGACAGAGTCGGCACTGAAGCTTTCTTT. It translates to CASSPDRVGTEAFF.

This clone has a single count. The chain is built from TRBV15 and TRBJ2-1; TRBD2 agrees at 7 bases. Germline-derived CDR1 and CDR2 are LNHNV and YYDKDF (reference sequence). The CDR3 is 16 residues long. V was pared by 0 bases and J by 4 bases, with 6 bases of the junction left unmatched. CDR3 sequence (DNA): TGTGCCACCAGCAGAGATCGTCGAGCGGGGTACAATGAGCAGTTCTTC. Translated, it gives CATSRDRRAGYNEQFF.

V usage is TRBV30 and J usage is TRBJ1-2, with D perhaps matching TRBD1 (6 bases). This CDR3 is 13 amino acids long. V was cut by 5 bases and J by 5 bases, with 15 bases left in between. Germline loops: CDR1 GTSNPN, CDR2 SVGIG (reference sequence). The chain's CDR3 is CAWGATRGYGYTF. The CDR3 nucleotides read TGTGCCTGGGGGGCTACTAGGGGGTATGGCTACACCTTC.

This chain connects TRBV6-5 to TRBJ2-4; D not resolved. V was clipped by 7 bases and J by 0 bases, with 10 bases between them. This CDR3 has 14 residues. CDR1 MNHEY and CDR2 SVGAGI come from the germline V gene. CDR3 bases: TGTGCCAGCATGAGTTCCCTAGCCAAAAACATTCAGTACTTC. Translating gives CASMSSLAKNIQYF.

This chain joins TRBV5-1 and TRBJ1-1; perhaps TRBD1 as D (5 bases). The CDR3 runs 13 residues. With 3 bases removed from V and 1 base from J, the gap between germline ends came to 7 bases. The germline CDR1 and CDR2 sequences are SGHRS and YFSETQ. CDR3 loop: CASSYGGNTEAFF. CDR3 DNA: TGCGCCAGCAGCTACGGGGGGAACACTGAAGCTTTCTTT.

This sequence joins TRBV6-5 and TRBJ1-5; D gene unclear. Germline loops: CDR1 MNHEY, CDR2 SVGAGI. The V end was cut by 0 bases, the J end by 4 bases, with 4 bases between. This CDR3 comprises 13 residues. The chain's CDR3 is CASSYSQNQPQHF. In DNA form, the CDR3 reads TGTGCCAGCAGTTACTCCCAGAATCAGCCCCAGCATTTT.

The rearrangement uses TRBV5-1 and TRBJ1-1; D is undetermined. The germline gives CDR1 SGHRS, CDR2 YFSETQ. This CDR3 comprises 13 residues. The germline V and J ends were trimmed by 0 bases and 0 bases, with 3 bases remaining between them. The DNA for the CDR3 is TGCGCCAGCAGCTTGGCGGTGAACACTGAAGCTTTCTTT. It encodes CASSLAVNTEAFF.

CDR3 in amino acids: CASSLEGGDEQYF. CDR3 DNA: TGTGCCAGCAGCTTAGAGGGGGGAGACGAGCAGTACTTC. The chain carries TRBV7-9 and TRBJ2-5; D is possibly TRBD1 or TRBD2 (6 bases each). With the DNA end fitting TRBJ2-7 better, the J assignment may be wrong. Germline CDR1 reads SEHNR; CDR2 reads FQNEAQ (reference sequence). The CDR3 consists of 13 residues.

This sequence joins TRBV18 and TRBJ1-1; maybe TRBD1 (5 bases). Trimming took 4 bases from V and 0 from J, leaving 12 bases between them. Germline V gene lookup returns CDR1 KGHSH and CDR2 LQKENI. This CDR3 is built from 15 residues. In DNA form, the CDR3 reads TGTGCCAGCTCACTAAAACAGGCCATGAACACTGAAGCTTTCTTT. This codes for CASSLKQAMNTEAFF.

The genes are TRBV5-1 and TRBJ2-5, with D uncertain. Trimming cost V 1 base and J 1 base, with 8 bases left between them. The germline V gene has CDR1 SGHRS and CDR2 YFSETQ. The CDR3 is 14 residues long. The CDR3 DNA follows: TGCGCCAGCAGCTTGTACGGGTTCCAAGAGACCCAGTACTTC. Translation gives CASSLYGFQETQYF.

This clone was counted a single time. V gene TRBV28 combines with J gene TRBJ2-7; 8 nucleotides match TRBD1. The germline CDR1 and CDR2 sequences are MDHEN and SYDVKM. The CDR3 is 15 amino acids. Trimming removed 8 bases from V and 4 bases from J; junction bases left unmatched: 13. The CDR3 spells CASGSTGDLPYEQYF. The CDR3 DNA reads TGTGCCAGCGGATCGACAGGGGACCTACCTTACGAGCAGTACTTC.

This sequence joins TRBV7-9 and TRBJ2-7; D might be TRBD1 (6 bases). CDR3 length: 15 residues. Per the germline V gene, CDR1 is SEHNR and CDR2 is FQNEAQ (reference sequence). V lost 1 base, J lost 1 base, and 11 bases lay in between. The CDR3 sequence is CASSLDGTRSYEQYF. CDR3 coding DNA: TGTGCCAGCAGCTTAGATGGGACACGGTCCTACGAGCAGTACTTC.

As regards this clone: Other DNA sequences within the sample encode an identical CDR3. This chain links TRBV5-1 with TRBJ2-7; D gene unclear. The CDR3 is 12 residues long. The germline V gene encodes CDR1 SGHRS and CDR2 YFSETQ. With 5 bases removed from V and 0 bases from J, the gap between germline ends came to 6 bases. The CDR3 nucleotides read TGCGCCAGCAGTGAAAGCTCCTACGAGCAGTACTTC. Its translation is CASSESSYEQYF.

The V gene is TRBV7-8, the J gene TRBJ1-2; D gene ambiguous. From germline, CDR1 is SGHVS and CDR2 FQNEAQ. The CDR3 sequence is 15 residues long. V was cut by 2 bases and J by 0 bases, with 10 bases left in between. CDR3 loop: CASSLYTLANYGYTF. The CDR3 nucleotides read TGTGCCAGCAGCTTATATACTCTAGCTAACTATGGCTACACCTTC. Drawing the rest from reference TRBV7-8 and TRBJ1-2, the complete variable domain is GAGVSQSPRYKVAKRGQDVALRCDPISGHVSLFWYQQALGQGPEFLTYFQNEAQLDKSGLPSDRFFAERPEGSVSTLKIQRTQQEDSAVYLCASSLYTLANYGYTFGSGTRLTVV.

The rearrangement joins TRBV11-2 to TRBJ1-2, with D possibly TRBD1 on 5 matching bases. Germline CDR1 and CDR2: SGHAT and FQNNGV. The CDR3 is made up of 16 amino acids. V lost 1 base and J lost 0, with 12 bases in between. The chain's CDR3 is CASSLGGSAANYGYTF. CDR3 in DNA: TGTGCCAGCAGCTTAGGGGGCTCTGCAGCTAACTATGGCTACACCTTC.

The rearrangement links TRBV11-2 to TRBJ2-7; D is uncertain. V lost 5 bases to trimming and J lost 0 bases, with 11 bases between them. CDR1 is SGHAT, CDR2 FQNNGV, per germline. The CDR3 length is 14 residues. As DNA, the CDR3 is TGTGCCAGCAGCCCGAGGACCGGCTCCTACGAGCAGTACTTC. Translated: CASSPRTGSYEQYF.

This chain uses TRBV5-4 with TRBJ1-3; 8 positions agree with TRBD1. The V segment lost 0 bases and the J segment 2 bases; nucleotides outside the gene matches: 10. CDR1 is SGHNT, CDR2 YYREEE, per germline (reference sequence). This CDR3 spans 18 amino acids. The CDR3, as DNA: TGTGCCAGCAGCTTGGAACAGGGGGGAACCTTAGCTGGAAACACCATATATTTT. Encoded protein: CASSLEQGGTLAGNTIYF.

This clone showed up many times. V is TRBV6-5 and J is TRBJ2-7; D remains ambiguous. Germline V CDR1 and CDR2: MNHEY, SVGAGI. Trimming removed 3 bases from V and 6 bases from J, with 12 bases in between. The CDR3 totals 13 residues. CDR3: CASSYNRPAEQYF. CDR3 DNA: TGTGCCAGCAGTTATAATCGACCGGCCGAGCAGTACTTC.

V gene TRBV7-8 combines with J gene TRBJ2-7, with 7 bases identical to TRBD1. The CDR3 totals 11 residues. Germline CDR1 SGHVS, CDR2 FQNEAQ. The trim removed 4 bases at V and 6 bases at J, leaving 0 bases unmatched. CDR3 in amino acids: CASSSGGEQYF. DNA of the CDR3: TGTGCCAGCAGCTCAGGGGGCGAGCAGTACTTC.